The rows below give T cell receptor beta chains drawn from one sample of a study of blood T cell repertoires in COVID-19. TCRdb keeps only in-frame clones here, not all; method: immunoSEQ multiplex PCR. There are roughly 190,000 clones in the sample; roughly 76% occur only once, and around 10% lies in the top ten. Sample: peripheral blood. Receptors were obtained from a woman between 40 and 50 years old with COVID-19, enrolled during active disease. The CDR3 runs from the conserved cysteine through the conserved F or W. The D gene is left open where the match is weak. Rows give clone size only sometimes, using once, few, many, or a class for an expanded clone.

size	V	J	D	DNA	CDR3
-	TRBV4-1	TRBJ1-2	-	TGCGCCAGCAGCCAGGCGGACAGATCGAACTATGGCTACACCTTC	CASSQADRSNYGYTF
-	TRBV2	TRBJ1-2	-	TGTGCCAGCACCGCGGAACAAAACTATGGCTACACCTTC	CASTAEQNYGYTF
-	TRBV6-5	TRBJ1-2	TRBD1	TGTGCCAGCAGTTACTCAGGGGGCGTCTATGGCTACACCTTC	CASSYSGGVYGYTF
-	TRBV2	TRBJ1-2	TRBD1	TGTGCCAGCAATCCGGACAGGGGGCGCGACTATGGCTACACCTTC	CASNPDRGRDYGYTF
many	TRBV11-2	TRBJ1-1	-	TGTGCCAGCAGCTTAGATCTGGGACTGGAGAACACTGAAGCTTTCTTT	CASSLDLGLENTEAFF
-	TRBV11-2	TRBJ1-2	-	TGTGCCAGCAGCTTAGAGGGCAGGGCAGGTGGCTACACCTTC	CASSLEGRAGGYTF
-	TRBV19	TRBJ1-1	-	TGTGCCAGTAGTTCTGGACTGGGAAGGACTGAAGCTTTCTTT	CASSSGLGRTEAFF
-	TRBV24-1	TRBJ2-3	TRBD2	TGTGCCACCGGGACTAGCGGGAGGCCAGATACGCAGTATTTT	CATGTSGRPDTQYF
-	TRBV2	TRBJ1-2	TRBD1	TGTGCCAGCAGTATGACAGGGGGGATGTTTGGCTACACCTTC	CASSMTGGMFGYTF
-	TRBV4-1	TRBJ2-1	TRBD2	TGCGCCAGCAGCCAAGGTCGGGGGGGTACCTACAATGAGCAGTTCTTC	CASSQGRGGTYNEQFF
-	TRBV9	TRBJ2-1	-	TGTGCCAGCAGCGTAGAAGCCCTAATAAACAATGAGCAGTTCTTC	CASSVEALINNEQFF
-	TRBV27	TRBJ1-2	TRBD1	TGTGCCAGCAGTCCCGCAGCCCTAGGGACAGGGACTTTTTATGGCTACACCTTC	CASSPAALGTGTFYGYTF
-	TRBV7-8	TRBJ2-1	TRBD1	TGTGCCAGCAGCTTAGCGGGACAGGGATCCAATGAGCAGTTCTTC	CASSLAGQGSNEQFF
few	TRBV6-5	TRBJ1-2	-	TGTGCCAGCCGGACGGGGACTCCGCCGGATGGCTACACCTTC	CASRTGTPPDGYTF
-	TRBV12-5	TRBJ1-5	TRBD1	TGTGCTAGTGGCGGGACAGGCCGCAGCAATCAGCCCCAGCATTTT	CASGGTGRSNQPQHF
-	TRBV2	TRBJ1-6	-	TGTGCCAGCACCCTAACAGACCCACCCCTCCACTTT	CASTLTDPPLHF
-	TRBV19	TRBJ1-5	-	TGTGCCAGTAGTAACCCTCGATTAGGAGGTAGCAATCAGCCCCAGCATTTT	CASSNPRLGGSNQPQHF
once	TRBV4-2	TRBJ2-7	TRBD2	TGTGCCAGCAGCCAAGTTAAGGGTAGCGGGGTAAACTACGAGCAGTACTTC	CASSQVKGSGVNYEQYF
-	TRBV13	TRBJ1-3	TRBD1	TGTGCCAGCAGCTTAGTAGGAGTTGGACAGGGATGGAACACCATATATTTT	CASSLVGVGQGWNTIYF
-	TRBV11-2	TRBJ2-7	-	TGTGCCAGCAGCTTCGGTGGGAGCTACGAGCAGTACTTC	CASSFGGSYEQYF
-	TRBV10-2	TRBJ1-5	TRBD1	TGCGCCAGCAGTGAATCCGGGACAGGCCCCTCGGAGCCCCAGCATTTT	CASSESGTGPSEPQHF
few	TRBV7-9	TRBJ1-3	-	TGTGCCAGCAGCCCAGGCAGAGAGTCTGGAAACACCATATATTTT	CASSPGRESGNTIYF
-	TRBV5-4	TRBJ2-7	TRBD2	TGTGCCAGCACCCCCGGGACTAGCGGAACCTACGAGCAGTACTTC	CASTPGTSGTYEQYF
-	TRBV28	TRBJ1-1	-	TGTGCCAGCAGTTTGAGCACTGAAGCTTTCTTT	CASSLSTEAFF
-	TRBV7-2	TRBJ1-2	-	TGTGCCAGCAGCCTTATGCAGGGAATAAGTTTGGATGGCTACACCTTC	CASSLMQGISLDGYTF
-	TRBV5-4	TRBJ1-3	-	TGTGCCAGCACCATAAAGGGGAAGGGGCCCTCATCCTCTGGAAACACCATATATTTT	CASTIKGKGPSSSGNTIYF
-	TRBV7-8	TRBJ2-1	-	TGTGCCAGCAGCACAGGAGCACGGACAGAATTGAATGAGCAGTTCTTC	CASSTGARTELNEQFF
once	TRBV9	TRBJ2-2	TRBD2	TGTGCCAGCAGCGTACTAGCGGTCTCTAGTACCGGGGAGCTGTTTTTT	CASSVLAVSSTGELFF
-	TRBV7-9	TRBJ1-2	TRBD1	TGTGCCAGCAGCCCCCAGACAGGGAAAAACTATGGCTACACCTTC	CASSPQTGKNYGYTF
-	TRBV4-2	TRBJ2-3	TRBD1	TGTGCCAGCAGCCAACAGGGGGAAAGCACAGATACGCAGTATTTT	CASSQQGESTDTQYF
-	TRBV6-5	TRBJ2-7	TRBD2	TGTGCCAGCAGGGGACTAGCGGGAGAATCCTACGAGCAGTACTTC	CASRGLAGESYEQYF
few	TRBV2	TRBJ1-4	TRBD1	TGTGCCAGCAGTGATTTCGACAGGGCGATGGGAAAACTGTTTTTT	CASSDFDRAMGKLFF